This T cell receptor beta chain originates from a study of CD8 T cells in ankylosing spondylitis. Quantitative molecular-barcoded 5'-RACE generated the TCR beta libraries. Each CDR3 protein is one row after TCRdb ran MiXCR on the 5' RACE reads. The sample lists roughly 38,000 distinct CDR3 sequences; less than 4% were seen once. Study outcomes and limitations: Clones linked with disease were CD8+ and fairly uncommon in the peripheral blood.

This clonotype has a count of ten or more. The antigen remains unidentified. The source is a male donor with ankylosing spondylitis or in good health (not recorded which). Source material: blood, either unsorted or a sorted T cell fraction (not recorded which).

CDR3 loop: CASSVGTGSGADTQYF. Written as DNA, the CDR3 is TGTGCCAGCAGCGTAGGGACAGGGAGCGGAGCGGATACGCAGTATTTT. This sequence joins TRBV9 and TRBJ2-3; 8 nucleotides line up with TRBD1. Germline V gene lookup returns CDR1 SGDLS and CDR2 YYNGEE. V gave up 0 bases and J gave up 6 bases; unmatched junction bases: 9. The CDR3 is 16 residues long.